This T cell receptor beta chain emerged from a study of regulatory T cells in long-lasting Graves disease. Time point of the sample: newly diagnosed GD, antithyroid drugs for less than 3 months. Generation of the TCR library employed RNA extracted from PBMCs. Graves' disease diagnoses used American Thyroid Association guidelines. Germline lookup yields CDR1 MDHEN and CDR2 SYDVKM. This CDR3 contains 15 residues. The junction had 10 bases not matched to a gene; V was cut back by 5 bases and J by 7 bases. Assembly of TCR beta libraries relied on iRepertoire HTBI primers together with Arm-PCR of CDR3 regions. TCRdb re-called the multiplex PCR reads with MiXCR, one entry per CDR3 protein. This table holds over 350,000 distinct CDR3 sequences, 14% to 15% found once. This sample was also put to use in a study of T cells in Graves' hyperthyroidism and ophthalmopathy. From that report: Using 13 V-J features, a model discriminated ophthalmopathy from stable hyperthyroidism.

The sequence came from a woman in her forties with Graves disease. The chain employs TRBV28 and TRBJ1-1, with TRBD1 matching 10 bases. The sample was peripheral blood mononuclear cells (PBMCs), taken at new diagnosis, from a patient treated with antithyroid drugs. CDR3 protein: CASSPLGGTGVEAFF. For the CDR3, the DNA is TGTGCCAGCAGTCCTTTGGGCGGGACAGGGGTTGAAGCTTTCTTT.